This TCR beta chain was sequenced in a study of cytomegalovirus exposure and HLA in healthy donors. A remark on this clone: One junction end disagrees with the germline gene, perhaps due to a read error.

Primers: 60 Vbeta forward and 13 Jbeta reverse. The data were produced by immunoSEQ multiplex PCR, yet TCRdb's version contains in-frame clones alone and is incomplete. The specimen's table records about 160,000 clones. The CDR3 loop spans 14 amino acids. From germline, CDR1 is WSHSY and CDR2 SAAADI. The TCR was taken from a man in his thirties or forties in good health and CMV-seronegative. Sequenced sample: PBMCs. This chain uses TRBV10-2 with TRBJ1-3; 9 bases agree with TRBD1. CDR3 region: CARRDRETGNTIYF. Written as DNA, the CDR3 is TGCGCCCGCAGGGACAGGGAAACTGGAAACACCATATATTTT.